The present entry profiles one TCR beta chain with its context. The source of the sample is a study of blood T cell repertoires in COVID-19. Overall study context: Sites in the United States, Italy and Spain provided acute and convalescent COVID-19 samples.

This CDR3 comprises 13 residues. The trim removed 6 bases at V and 8 bases at J, leaving 2 bases unmatched. Under the authors' procedure: Reference gene primer amplification gave estimated nucleated cell counts. Profiled with immunoSEQ multiplex PCR; TCRdb holds only in-frame clones, not every one. Clonal size and the V and J genes are those of that table, whereas D and trimming came from the DNA. The table includes some 270,000 clones, approximately 85% detected once. The sequence derives from a human donor with COVID-19, enrolled during active disease. The donor label of this sample is uncertain. This rearrangement joins TRBV12-3 or TRBV12-4 to TRBJ1-6, with TRBD1 identical over 9 bases. Sequenced material: peripheral blood. The CDR3: CASSRTGDSPLHF. CDR3 sequence (DNA): TGTGCCAGCAGCCGGACAGGGGATTCACCCCTCCACTTT.